This TCR beta chain was found in a study of cytomegalovirus exposure and HLA in healthy donors. Primers included in the PCR were 60 Vbeta and 13 Jbeta primers. Repertoires were generated with immunoSEQ multiplex PCR, while TCRdb's copy carries only in-frame clones and drops some. The table lists around 200,000 clones, 60% to 80% of them singletons. This clone was found a few times. The CDR3 length is 17 residues. Per germline, CDR1 MGHRA and CDR2 YSYEKL. The V gene lost 2 bases and the J gene lost 0 bases, with 16 bases spanning the gap. The gene calls are TRBV4-1 and TRBJ1-1, with a tentative D call TRBD1 (6 bases). The clonotype was recovered from a woman in her 30s in good health and CMV-seropositive. The sample consisted of PBMCs. CDR3 in DNA: TGCGCCAGCAGCCAACAGGGGCCTAAGGGCATGAACACTGAAGCTTTCTTT. Translated: CASSQQGPKGMNTEAFF.